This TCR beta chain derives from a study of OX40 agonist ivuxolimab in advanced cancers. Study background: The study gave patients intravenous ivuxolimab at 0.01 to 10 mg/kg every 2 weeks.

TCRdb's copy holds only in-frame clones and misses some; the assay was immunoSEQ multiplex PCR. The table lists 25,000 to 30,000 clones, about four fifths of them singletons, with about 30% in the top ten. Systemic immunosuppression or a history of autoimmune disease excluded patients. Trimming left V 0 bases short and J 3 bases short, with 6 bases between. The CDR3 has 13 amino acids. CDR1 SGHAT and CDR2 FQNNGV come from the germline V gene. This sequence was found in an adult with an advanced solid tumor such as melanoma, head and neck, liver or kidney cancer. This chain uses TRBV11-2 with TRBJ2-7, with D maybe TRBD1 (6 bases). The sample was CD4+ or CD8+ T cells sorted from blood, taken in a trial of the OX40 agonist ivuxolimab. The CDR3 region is CASSLEGGYEQYF. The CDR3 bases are TGTGCCAGCAGCTTAGAAGGGGGCTACGAGCAGTACTTC.